This paragraph covers one T cell receptor beta chain sequence. Antigen unknown. This sample is drawn from a study of T cell responses to AZD1222 COVID-19 vaccine. The study's findings and limits: White British people made up most donors, females outnumbered males, and clonal diversity was possibly underestimated. Scientists sampled the repertoires only once the peak T cell response had passed.

Produced via immunoSEQ multiplex PCR; TCRdb's table is partial and in-frame only. The table includes approximately 120,000 clones, roughly 90% detected once. The sequencing used peripheral blood, collected on day 0 of AZD1222 vaccination. The receptor comes from an adult in good health.

CDR3 sequence: CASSSTLSGPGELFF. DNA for the CDR3: TGCGCCAGCAGCTCCACACTATCGGGCCCCGGGGAGCTGTTTTTT. The chain has TRBV5-1 and TRBJ2-2; D gene uncertain. The germline V gene encodes CDR1 SGHRS and CDR2 YFSETQ. The CDR3 consists of 15 residues. V dropped 3 bases and J dropped 6 bases, with 15 bases sitting between them.